The clone carrying this T cell receptor beta chain was seen a few times. The length of the CDR3 is 14 residues. Germline assignment: CDR1 SQVTM and CDR2 ANQGSEA. The germline V and J ends were trimmed by 4 bases and 0 bases, with 9 bases remaining between them. Since all of the isolated RNA was reverse transcribed, expressed TCRB transcripts were what got sequenced. Repertoires were generated with immunoSEQ multiplex PCR, while TCRdb's copy carries only in-frame clones and drops some. The data hold roughly 170,000 clones, with less than 15% observed a single time. The record originates from a study of beta chain features in type 1 diabetes.

Material for sequencing was central memory CD4+ T cells from blood. The chain joins TRBV29-1 to TRBJ2-2; possible D gene TRBD1, 6 bases. The TCR was taken from a young woman in good health. The chain's CDR3 is CSVGGQPNTGELFF. CDR3 sequence (DNA): TGCAGCGTTGGGGGGCAGCCGAACACCGGGGAGCTGTTTTTT.